These 23 T cell receptor beta chains were all obtained from the same sample, sequenced in a study of blood T cells in healthy people across ages. Using a J-beta primer mix together with a sample-barcoded 5' primer, a second PCR was run for roughly 6 to 12 cycles. TCRdb re-called the 5' RACE reads through MiXCR, storing one row per CDR3 protein. The data contain 900,000 to 950,000 distinct CDR3 sequences, almost 30% of them singletons. These data were likewise used in another study, on T cells of mothers and their children.

Specimen: blood. The receptors were gathered from a middle-aged woman in good health.

V usage is TRBV27 and J usage is TRBJ2-3; 7 bases fit TRBD2. This CDR3 has 16 residues. Per the germline V gene, CDR1 is MNHEY and CDR2 is SMNVEV (reference sequence). With V trimmed by 4 bases and J by 0 bases, 7 bases remained unmatched. CDR3 protein: CASSSLLALSTDTQYF. The CDR3 coding sequence is TGTGCCAGCAGTTCGTTACTAGCGCTTAGCACAGATACGCAGTATTTT.

Comment on this clonotype: No conserved phenylalanine or tryptophan is present at the end of the CDR3, so a read error is the likely explanation. The chain has TRBV7-2 and TRBJ2-1; D not resolved. CDR1 is SGHTA and CDR2 is FQGNSA in the germline V gene. Deletions cut 3 bases from V and 6 bases from J, with 3 bases between. The CDR3 is 11 amino acids. The CDR3 spells CASSFANEQFV. The CDR3 DNA is TGTGCCAGCAGCTTCGCCAATGAGCAGTTCGTC.

On this clonotype itself: Given a much more abundant clone one base away, this may be a read error. V gene TRBV7-2 combines with J gene TRBJ2-4; D tentatively fits TRBD1 or TRBD2 (5 bases each). CDR3 length equals 13 residues. Germline V CDR1 and CDR2: SGHTA, FQGNSA. With 4 bases removed from V and 13 bases from J, the gap between germline ends came to 17 bases. CDR3: CASSWDGQNEQYF. The CDR3 DNA is TGTGCCAGCAGCTGGGACGGTCAGAATGAGCAGTACTTC.

V usage is TRBV29-1 and J usage is TRBJ1-1; 9 positions match TRBD1. With 7 bases clipped from V and 1 base from J, the junction kept 10 bases outside the gene matches. CDR3 length: 15 residues. The germline gives CDR1 SQVTM, CDR2 ANQGSEA. The CDR3 nucleotides are TGCAGCGCCTTACAGGGGGCGCGCCCGAACACTGAAGCTTTCTTT. The encoded protein is CSALQGARPNTEAFF. Combining the CDR3 with reference TRBV29-1 and TRBJ1-1 gives the whole variable domain SAVISQKPSRDICQRGTSLTIQCQVDSQVTMMFWYRQQPGQSLTLIATANQGSEATYESGFVIDKFPISRPNLTFSTLTVSNMSPEDSSIYLCSALQGARPNTEAFFGQGTRLTVV.

Many counts were recorded for this clonotype. The chain carries TRBV20-1 and TRBJ1-5; D call uncertain. V lost 1 base to trimming and J lost 6 bases, with 16 bases between them. CDR1 DFQATT and CDR2 SNEGSKA come from the germline V gene (reference sequence). There are 15 residues in the CDR3. CDR3 in DNA: TGCAGTGCTAGAGTGAGCAGTCAGGAATTTCAGCCCCAGCATTTT. It encodes CSARVSSQEFQPQHF.

The rearrangement joins TRBV28 to TRBJ2-7, with 11 bases that match TRBD1. The CDR3 covers 16 residues. Germline trimming cut 3 bases from V and 3 bases from J; bases unmatched to any gene: 7. The germline CDR1 and CDR2 sequences are MDHEN and SYDVKM. CDR3 residues: CASSFTLGQGVYEQYF. The CDR3 coding sequence is TGTGCCAGCAGTTTTACTTTGGGACAGGGGGTCTACGAGCAGTACTTC.

The chain joins TRBV6-2 or TRBV6-3 to TRBJ2-1; D not certain. Germline loops: CDR1 MNHEY, CDR2 SVGEGT. Trimming took off 0 bases at V and 10 bases at J, with 16 bases between the two ends. CDR3 size: 15 residues. The CDR3 is CASSYSAFASYEQFF. The DNA for the CDR3 is TGTGCCAGCAGTTACTCGGCTTTTGCCTCCTACGAGCAGTTCTTC.

Many counts were recorded for this clonotype. CDR3 protein: CASSYSTGATEAFF. DNA for the CDR3: TGTGCCAGCAGTTACTCGACAGGGGCCACTGAAGCTTTCTTT. The rearrangement uses TRBV6-5 and TRBJ1-1; TRBD1 matches at 8 bases. V shed 0 bases, J shed 4 bases, and the junction held 1 base outside the gene matches. The CDR3 covers 14 residues. The V gene's germline CDR1 is MNHEY and CDR2 SVGAGI.

This clonotype was seen ten or more times. This chain connects TRBV9 to TRBJ2-1; 10 bases line up with TRBD2. V lost 4 bases and J lost 1; bases outside the gene matches: 8. This CDR3 contains 17 residues. The germline V gene encodes CDR1 SGDLS and CDR2 YYNGEE. CDR3 sequence (DNA): TGTGCCAGCAGCTCGTCTAGCGGGGGTTTTTCCTACAATGAGCAGTTCTTC. Translation gives CASSSSSGGFSYNEQFF.

This rearrangement joins TRBV27 to TRBJ2-7, with D perhaps TRBD2 (5 bases). This CDR3 is built from 14 residues. The V end lost 5 bases, the J end lost 6 bases, and 17 bases lay between the germline ends. CDR1 is MNHEY and CDR2 is SMNVEV in the germline V gene (reference sequence). The CDR3 loop is CASSLGLSGSEQYF. In DNA form, the CDR3 reads TGTGCCAGCAGTCTAGGACTGAGTGGTAGCGAGCAGTACTTC.

This clonotype was observed many times. The CDR3 DNA reads TGTGCCAGCAGCTTAACAGGGCGAGGCAATCAGCCCCAGCATTTT. Its protein product is CASSLTGRGNQPQHF. The chain is built from TRBV7-3 and TRBJ1-5; D unclear. The CDR3 spans 15 residues. Germline values: CDR1 SGHTA, CDR2 FQGTGA. V was clipped by 0 bases and J by 2 bases, with 8 bases between them.

This clonotype occurred a few times. The chain combines TRBV5-8 with TRBJ2-7; D unresolved. The end of the DNA is better explained by TRBJ2-5, so the J call may be wrong. Germline values: CDR1 SGHTS, CDR2 YDEGEE. CDR3 size: 10 residues. The CDR3 bases are TGTGCCAGCACCCATGAGACCCAGTACTTC. It is translated as CASTHETQYF.

The chain recombines TRBV5-1 with TRBJ1-5; tentatively, D is TRBD1 (5 bases). Germline assignment: CDR1 SGHRS and CDR2 YFSETQ. Trimming took off 4 bases at V and 4 bases at J, with 15 bases between the two ends. This CDR3 contains 15 residues. As DNA, the CDR3 is TGCGCCAGCAGCCCGGAGGGTTGGGGGAATCAGCCCCAGCATTTT. It yields the protein CASSPEGWGNQPQHF.

There are many counts of this clonotype. The gene calls are TRBV20-1 and TRBJ2-5, with 9 bases lining up with TRBD2. The CDR3 runs to 17 residues. V shed 1 base, J shed 5 bases, and the junction held 14 bases outside the gene matches. CDR1 and CDR2 from the germline V gene are DFQATT and SNEGSKA (reference sequence). CDR3 nucleotides: TGCAGTGCTAGAGTGGGAGGCGGGGGGGCTTCATGGGAGACCCAGTACTTC. Residues: CSARVGGGGASWETQYF.

This clonotype was seen many times. CDR3 sequence reads: CASSSTDFGYTF. CDR3 DNA: TGTGCCAGCAGTTCCACGGACTTTGGCTACACCTTC. This sequence joins TRBV28 and TRBJ1-2; the D is unclear. Looked up from germline, CDR1 is MDHEN and CDR2 is SYDVKM. V gave up 4 bases and J gave up 7 bases, with 10 bases separating them. The CDR3 is made up of 12 amino acids.

This clonotype was seen a few times. One base away lies a much larger clone, so this may be a sequencing read error. V usage is TRBV10-2 and J usage is TRBJ2-7; D call uncertain. The germline V gene encodes CDR1 WSHSY and CDR2 SAAADI. The CDR3 sequence is 13 residues long. The chain's CDR3 is CASSESVSYERYF. The CDR3 nucleotides are TGCGCCAGCAGTGAGTCCGTCTCCTACGAGCGGTACTTC.

This clonotype was counted only a few times. J is TRBJ2-1 and V is TRBV28; 10 bases agree with TRBD2. After removal of 3 bases from V and 2 bases from J, the junction contained 4 bases not matched to a gene. Germline assignment: CDR1 MDHEN and CDR2 SYDVKM. The CDR3 extends over 16 amino acids. DNA of the CDR3: TGTGCCAGCAGTTTTGAGGGACTAGCGACCTACAATGAGCAGTTCTTC. Protein: CASSFEGLATYNEQFF.

The J gene is TRBJ2-7, the V gene TRBV27; TRBD1 might be the D (6 bases). Germline CDR1 is MNHEY and CDR2 is SMNVEV (reference sequence). V was trimmed by 4 bases and J by 1 base, leaving 14 bases between them. This CDR3 region has 15 residues. This CDR3 is CASSSRTDPSYEQYF. DNA of the CDR3: TGTGCCAGCAGTTCTAGGACAGATCCTTCCTACGAGCAGTACTTC.

This clonotype was seen a few times. This rearrangement joins TRBV21-1 to TRBJ2-7; the DNA was not used to check the table's D call, TRBD2. TRBV21-1 is noted as a pseudogene. This CDR3 has 14 residues. Here the CDR3 reads CASSKQGPQGEQYF. The CDR3 region has the DNA TGTGCCAGCAGCAAACAGGGCCCCCAGGGAGAGCAGTACTTC.

The chain links TRBV7-3 to TRBJ2-3; maybe TRBD2 (7 bases). The germline V gene has CDR1 SGHTA and CDR2 FQGTGA. Trimming cost V 1 base and J 5 bases, with 10 bases left between them. The CDR3 has 14 residues. CDR3 nucleotides: TGTGCCAGCAGCTTAAGGGGGGGGCAAGATACGCAGTATTTT. This codes for CASSLRGGQDTQYF.

This clonotype was seen a handful of times. The chain links TRBV20-1 to TRBJ2-5; TRBD2 might be the D (5 bases). Looked up from germline, CDR1 is DFQATT and CDR2 is SNEGSKA (reference sequence). The V gene lost 5 bases and the J gene lost 1 base, with 11 bases spanning the gap. The CDR3 runs to 13 residues. CDR3 sequence (DNA): TGCAGTGCTGGCGCTAGCACCCAAGAGACCCAGTACTTC. It translates to CSAGASTQETQYF.

Ten or more counts support this clonotype. The rearrangement joins TRBV10-3 to TRBJ2-1; 10 nucleotides line up with TRBD2. The CDR3 loop spans 15 amino acids. V trimming: 4 bases; J trimming: 3 bases; junction bases outside the gene matches: 3. Looked up from germline, CDR1 is ENHRY and CDR2 is SYGVKD. CDR3 DNA sequence: TGTGCCATCAGTGTGCTAGCGGGGGACTACAATGAGCAGTTCTTC. Protein: CAISVLAGDYNEQFF.

This clonotype was picked up a small number of times. The rearrangement links TRBV6-6 to TRBJ1-1, with 10 positions matching TRBD1. V dropped 5 bases and J dropped 4; count of bases not matched to a gene: 7. Per germline, CDR1 MNHNY and CDR2 SVGAGI (reference sequence). The CDR3 is 15 amino acids. CDR3: CASSPRDRGRTEAFF. In nucleotides, the CDR3 is TGTGCCAGCAGTCCCCGGGACAGGGGTCGCACTGAAGCTTTCTTT.